This entry describes one TCR beta chain. Antigen specificity is unknown. Germline values: CDR1 LNHDA, CDR2 SQIVND (reference sequence). The V and J ends lost 3 bases and 9 bases, in that order; junction bases with no gene match: 3. The CDR3 runs to 13 residues. This specimen comes from a study of T-cell reconstitution after alpha-beta-depleted transplantation in children. Study observations and caveats: Reports say that about two months after transplant, the alpha-beta T cells came out of several hundred graft clones that had expanded.

Molecular barcoding with unique molecular identifiers was used for the TCRbeta library. One entry per CDR3 protein results from TCRdb running MiXCR on the PCR reads. The sample gives 450,000 to 700,000 distinct CDR3 sequences, roughly 30% of which show up once; 35% to 40% is in the top ten. This receptor was identified in a boy younger than two with Wiskott-Aldrich syndrome, due to receive a stem cell transplant. The chain joins TRBV19 to TRBJ2-2; 8 bases agree with TRBD1. The sample was PBMCs, taken before TCRalphabeta/CD19-depleted stem cell transplant. CDR3 sequence: CASSIGQGRELFF. CDR3 nucleotides: TGTGCCAGTAGTATCGGACAGGGCCGGGAGCTGTTTTTT.